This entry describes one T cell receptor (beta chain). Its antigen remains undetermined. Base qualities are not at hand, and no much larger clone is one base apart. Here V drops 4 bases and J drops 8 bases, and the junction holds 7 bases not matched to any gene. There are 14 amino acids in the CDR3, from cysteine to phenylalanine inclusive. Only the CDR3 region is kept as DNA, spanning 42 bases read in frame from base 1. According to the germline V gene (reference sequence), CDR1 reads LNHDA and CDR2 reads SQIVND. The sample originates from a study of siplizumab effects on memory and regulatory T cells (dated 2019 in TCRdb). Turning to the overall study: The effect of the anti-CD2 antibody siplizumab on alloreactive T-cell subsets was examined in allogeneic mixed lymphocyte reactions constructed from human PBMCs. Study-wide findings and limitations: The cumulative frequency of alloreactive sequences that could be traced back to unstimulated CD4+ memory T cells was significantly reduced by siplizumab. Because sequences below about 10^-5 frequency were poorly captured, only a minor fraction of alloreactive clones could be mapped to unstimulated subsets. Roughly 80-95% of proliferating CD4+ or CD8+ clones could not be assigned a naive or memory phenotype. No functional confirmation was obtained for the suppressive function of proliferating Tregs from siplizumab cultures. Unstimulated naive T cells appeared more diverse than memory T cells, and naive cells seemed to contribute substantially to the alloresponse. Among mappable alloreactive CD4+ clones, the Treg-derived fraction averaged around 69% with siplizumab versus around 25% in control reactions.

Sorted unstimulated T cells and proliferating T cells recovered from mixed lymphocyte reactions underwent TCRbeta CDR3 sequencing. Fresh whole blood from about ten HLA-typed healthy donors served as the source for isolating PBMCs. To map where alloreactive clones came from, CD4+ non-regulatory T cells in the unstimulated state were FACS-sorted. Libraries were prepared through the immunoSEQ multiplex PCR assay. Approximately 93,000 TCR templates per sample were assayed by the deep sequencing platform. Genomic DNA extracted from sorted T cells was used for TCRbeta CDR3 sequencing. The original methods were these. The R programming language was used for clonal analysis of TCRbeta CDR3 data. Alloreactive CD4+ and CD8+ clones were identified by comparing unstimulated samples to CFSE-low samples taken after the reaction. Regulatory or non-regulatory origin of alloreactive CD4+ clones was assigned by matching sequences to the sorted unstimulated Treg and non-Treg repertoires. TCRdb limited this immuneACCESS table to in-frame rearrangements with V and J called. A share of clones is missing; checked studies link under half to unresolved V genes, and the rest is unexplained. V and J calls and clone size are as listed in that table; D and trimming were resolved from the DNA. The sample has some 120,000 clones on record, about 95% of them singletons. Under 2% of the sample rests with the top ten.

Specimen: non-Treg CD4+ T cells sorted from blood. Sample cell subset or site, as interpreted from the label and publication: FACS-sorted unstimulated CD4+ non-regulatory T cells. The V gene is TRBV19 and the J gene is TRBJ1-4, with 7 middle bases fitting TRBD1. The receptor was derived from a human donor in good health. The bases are TGTGCCAGTAGTACCAGATGGGACAGCGAAAAACTGTTTTTT. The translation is CASSTRWDSEKLFF.